Listed below are T cell receptor beta chains from one sample, sequenced in a study of T cell changes during pregnancy in multiple sclerosis. Assay used: immunoSEQ multiplex PCR; TCRdb lists only in-frame clones, some missing. The sample consists of 38,000 or so clones, about 91% of them appearing once. Sample: CD8+ T cells from peripheral blood mononuclear cells, taken before pregnancy. These receptors came from a female donor with multiple sclerosis, enrolled in a pregnancy study. Each CDR3 is given with its conserved first and last residue.

CDR3 length,V gene,CDR3 protein
12,TRBV2,CATVGGKSEAFF
16,TRBV7-2,CASSLGGVEAKNIQYF
14,TRBV28,CASSSGQGFVEQFF
16,TRBV18,CASSPPTSGSYNEQFF
18,TRBV5-1,CASSLGPYRGRRNYGYTF
16,TRBV7-2,CASSFTMAPNTGELFF
15,TRBV4-1,CASSQVFRDSHEQYF
14,TRBV27,CASRLAGGYNEQFF
14,TRBV5-1,CASSLYASYNEQFF
14,TRBV19,CASSINRHSYEQYF
17,TRBV15,CATSRANKAGGLHEQFF
17,TRBV14,CASSQGIRTGSTDTQYF
17,TRBV13,CASSLQGASGNVDEQFF
13,TRBV28,CASLQATNEKLFF
13,TRBV7-9,CASSSPPPGTQYF
16,TRBV28,CASSFPQRGSGTEAFF
14,TRBV11-2,CASSPTSGRREQYF
17,TRBV4-3,CASSQIQGPENTGELFF
16,TRBV11-3,CASSLGREHYYNEQFF
17,TRBV5-1,CASSFGTGSSGANVLTF
15,TRBV19,CASTLTGSSYNEQFF
14,TRBV2,CASKQGATNEKLFF
14,TRBV28,CASSLWTSNEKLFF
17,TRBV28,CASSRGLAGISYNEQFF
15,TRBV5-4,CASSLSLGGGEAQYF
15,TRBV19,CASSIAFRQGETQYF
15,TRBV4-1,CASSQGPGQSYEQYF
20,TRBV27,CASSNQGATSGAPNTGELFF
13,TRBV6-5,CASEDRGTDTQYF
15,TRBV11-2,CASSPRVFQLYEQYF
16,TRBV18,CASSPPRSFSYNEQFF
12,TRBV25-1,CARDRVEETQYF
15,TRBV19,CASRIGSRSNQPQHF
15,TRBV7-8,CASSFKQGLSTEAFF
14,TRBV10-3,CAILGGLVGYGYTF
15,TRBV4-2,CASSQEGGGSYEQYF
15,TRBV5-4,CASSEDRGTGNTIYF
14,TRBV7-2,CASSLGGGPDTQYF
14,TRBV7-9,CASSIGGGITEAFF
16,TRBV7-2,CASSFGTASPNEKLFF